The T cell receptor (beta chain) described here comes from a study of identical twins. Broader study findings: The same donors were not followed; conclusions instead depended on cross-sectional statistical analysis.

At least ten counts were recorded for this clonotype. Antigen: not known. Template switching supplied a universal primer site; unique molecular identifiers were carried on the cDNA. Via MiXCR, TCRdb re-called the 5' RACE reads, giving one row per CDR3 protein. The table has a few hundred thousand distinct CDR3 sequences, around 8% seen once. These data were likewise used in another study, on yellow fever vaccine responses in identical twins.

This TCR derives from a woman under 30 in good health. Sequences were obtained from CD8+ T cells sorted from blood.

CDR3 nucleotides: TGTGCCAGCAGCCCGTTTCAGGGACCGATTTCTGGGGCCAACGTCCTGACTTTC. Translation gives CASSPFQGPISGANVLTF. The V gene is TRBV9, the J gene TRBJ2-6, with D possibly called TRBD1 or TRBD2 (5 bases each). Germline lookup yields CDR1 SGDLS and CDR2 YYNGEE. Trimming stripped 4 bases from V and 1 base from J, with 18 bases between. This CDR3 has 18 residues.